The rows below give T cell receptor beta chains drawn from one sample of a study of CD8+CD57+ T cells in acquired aplastic anemia. Via MiXCR, TCRdb re-called the reads, giving one row per CDR3 protein. The sample lists hundreds of thousands of distinct CDR3 sequences, under 40% seen once, with 0.75% to 0.95% in the top ten. Source material: sorted CD4+, CD8+, or CD8+CD57+ T cells (not recorded which) from PBMCs. The source is a human donor with aplastic anemia. Each CDR3 is given with its conserved first and last residue. The D gene is left open where the match is weak. The size field is filled for only some rows; it gives once, few, many or a size class.

NA TRBJ1-2 TRBV2 NA TGTGCCAGCAGCCTTAGGACGGCCAACTATGGCTACACCTTC CASSLRTANYGYTF
many TRBJ1-5 TRBV7-2 TRBD1 TGTGCCAGCAGCGGGACAGGTCAAAATCAGCCCCAGCATTTT CASSGTGQNQPQHF
NA TRBJ1-2 TRBV5-1 NA TGCGCCAGCAGCTCAGACCCGGGGGGGTTTGGCTACACCTTC CASSSDPGGFGYTF
NA TRBJ2-1 TRBV25-1 TRBD2 TGTGCCAGCAGTTTGGAGAGGACTAGCACGTTCTTC CASSLERTSTFF
many TRBJ1-1 TRBV2 NA TGTGCCAGCAGTGAACGGCGTGGGAACACTGAAGCTTTCTTT CASSERRGNTEAFF
few TRBJ1-1 TRBV2 NA TGTGCCAGCCCCAAACAGGGTGGAGCTTTCTTT CASPKQGGAFF
NA TRBJ2-3 TRBV19 TRBD2 TGTGCCAGTAGTATAGATCCTAGCGGGAGGTGGGCAGATACGCAGTATTTT CASSIDPSGRWADTQYF
NA TRBJ1-6 TRBV6-5 NA TGTGCCAGCAGTTACTCACCCAGCTCCTATAATTCACCCCTCCACTTT CASSYSPSSYNSPLHF
many TRBJ2-1 TRBV29-1 TRBD1 TGCAGCGTTCCCCGGGGGGCTGGGACAGGGGGCAATGAGCAGTTCTTC CSVPRGAGTGGNEQFF
many TRBJ1-2 TRBV7-2 NA TGTGCCAGCAGCTTAGCCGGGTTGGGGAACTATGGCTACACCTTC CASSLAGLGNYGYTF
NA TRBJ2-7 TRBV2 TRBD1 TGTGCCAGCAGTTTTCGGGACAGTCCTTCCTACGAGCAGTACTTC CASSFRDSPSYEQYF
NA TRBJ1-4 TRBV25-1 TRBD1 TGTGCCAGCAACTACCCCGTTAGGCAGGGGGCGTGTGAAAAACTGTTTTTT CASNYPVRQGACEKLFF
few TRBJ2-7 TRBV20-1 TRBD2 TGCAGTGCTAGAGATGTAGGGGTAGCGGGAGATAAGTACGAGCAGTACTTC CSARDVGVAGDKYEQYF
NA TRBJ1-1 TRBV2 NA TGTGCCAGCAGTGTTGGACCGAGTACTATTAACACTGAAGCTTTCTTT CASSVGPSTINTEAFF
NA TRBJ1-2 TRBV12-5 NA TGTGCTAGTGGTTTGGAGGGCTATGGCTACACCTTC CASGLEGYGYTF
NA TRBJ2-5 TRBV13 TRBD1 TGTGCCAGCAGCTTGGACAGGGTAAGGGAGACCCAGTACTTC CASSLDRVRETQYF
NA TRBJ1-3 TRBV12-3/TRBV12-4 TRBD1 TGTGCCAGCAGTACCAATTCGGACAGGGGAAGGAACACCATATATTTT CASSTNSDRGRNTIYF
few TRBJ2-7 TRBV5-1 NA TGCGCCAGCAGCTCCGGCCTAGGGGCCTACGAGCAGTACTTC CASSSGLGAYEQYF
few TRBJ1-1 TRBV20-1 NA TGCAGTGCTGATCCATGGGGGGAGAACACTGAAGCTTTCTTT CSADPWGENTEAFF
few TRBJ2-3 TRBV6-2/TRBV6-3 NA TGTGCCAGCAGTTACGTCGTCGGTCTCACAGATACGCAGTATTTT CASSYVVGLTDTQYF
NA TRBJ1-2 TRBV9 NA TGTGCCAGCAGCGGTTGGAACTATGGCTACACCTTC CASSGWNYGYTF
NA TRBJ2-7 TRBV30 NA TGTGCCTGGAGTGTACGCGTCTCGCTGCACTACGAGCAGTACTTC CAWSVRVSLHYEQYF
many TRBJ1-3 TRBV20-1 NA TGCAGTGCTAGAGAAGGAAGTTACTCTGGAAACACCATATATTTT CSAREGSYSGNTIYF
NA TRBJ2-1 TRBV10-2 NA TGTGCCAGCAGCCAAGGGAAATACAATGAGCAGTTCTTC CASSQGKYNEQFF
many TRBJ2-3 TRBV7-2 NA TGTGCCAGCAGCTTAAAAGATACGCAGTATTTT CASSLKDTQYF
NA TRBJ2-4 TRBV4-1 NA TGCGCCAGCAGCCAAGAGGACAGAAACATTCAGTACTTC CASSQEDRNIQYF
few TRBJ2-5 TRBV2 TRBD2 TGTGCCAGCAGTTTTGCGGGAGTCGTTCAAGAGACCCAGTACTTC CASSFAGVVQETQYF
NA TRBJ1-2 TRBV19 NA TGTGCCAGTAGTATAGCGGCAGGGAATAATGGCTACACCTTC CASSIAAGNNGYTF
few TRBJ2-5 TRBV24-1 TRBD1 TGTGCCACCAGTGGCAAACCGGGACAGGGGGCGGAAGAGACCCAGTACTTC CATSGKPGQGAEETQYF
many TRBJ2-6 TRBV2 NA TGTGCCAGCAGGCGACAAAGCTCTGGGGCCAACGTCCTGACTTTC CASRRQSSGANVLTF
many TRBJ2-2 TRBV24-1 NA TGTGCCACCAGTGATTTACGGAACACCGGGGAGCTGTTTTTT CATSDLRNTGELFF
NA TRBJ2-7 TRBV14 NA TGTGCCAGCAGCCAATTTAACAGGTCCTACGAGCAGTACTTC CASSQFNRSYEQYF
NA TRBJ2-7 TRBV2 NA TGTGCCCAAGGGGGGAGTTACAGGGGAAGCGAGCAGTACTTC CAQGGSYRGSEQYF
many TRBJ1-4 TRBV19 TRBD1 TGTGCCAGTAGTCATCAGGGGGCGGGTGAAAAACTGTTTTTT CASSHQGAGEKLFF
few TRBJ2-2 TRBV4-3 TRBD1 TGCGCCAGCAGCCAAGTGGGACAGGGTCCCACCGGGGAGCTGTTTTTT CASSQVGQGPTGELFF
many TRBJ1-2 TRBV2 NA TGTGCCAGCAGTTATCGGTCCCAAACGGGCTATGGCTACACCTTC CASSYRSQTGYGYTF
NA TRBJ1-3 TRBV4-1 NA TGCGCCAGCAGCCAAGAACCTTCTGGAAACACCATATATTTT CASSQEPSGNTIYF
NA TRBJ1-5 TRBV7-2 TRBD1 TGTGCCAGCAGCGAATACCGGGACAGCAATCGGCCCCAGCATTTT CASSEYRDSNRPQHF
NA TRBJ2-7 TRBV10-2 NA TGCGCCAGCATCCAGGGGACGCACGAGCAGTACTTC CASIQGTHEQYF
NA TRBJ1-1 TRBV6-2/TRBV6-3 NA TGTGCCAGCACCATGGAGGGTTTAGTGGCTTTCTTT CASTMEGLVAFF